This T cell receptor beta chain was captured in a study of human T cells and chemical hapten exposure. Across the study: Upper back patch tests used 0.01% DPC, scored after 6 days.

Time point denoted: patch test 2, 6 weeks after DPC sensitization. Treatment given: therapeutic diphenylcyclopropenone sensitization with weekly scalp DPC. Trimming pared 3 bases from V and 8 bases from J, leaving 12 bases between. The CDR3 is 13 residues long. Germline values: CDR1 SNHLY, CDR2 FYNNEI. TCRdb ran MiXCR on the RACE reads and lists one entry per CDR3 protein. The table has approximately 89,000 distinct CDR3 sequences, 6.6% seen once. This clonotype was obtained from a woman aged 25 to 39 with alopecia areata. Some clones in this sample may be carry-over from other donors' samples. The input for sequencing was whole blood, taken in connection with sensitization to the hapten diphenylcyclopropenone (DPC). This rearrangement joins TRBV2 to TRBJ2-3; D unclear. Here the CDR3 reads CASSDLDLTTQYF. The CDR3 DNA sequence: TGTGCCAGCAGTGATCTGGACCTCACTACGCAGTATTTT.